This TCR beta chain comes out of a study of graft-versus-host responses after intestinal transplantation. About the research overall: Induction with anti-thymocyte globulin, then tacrolimus and steroids for three to four years, was given to all recipients. General study points: There were GvH clones found in recipient marrow, and some of them appeared first in ileum or blood.

As concerns this clone: The antigen remains unidentified.

The assay was immunoSEQ multiplex PCR, and TCRdb's table has in-frame clones only and misses some. The table has tens of thousands of clones, about 93% seen once. CDR1 is SGHRS, CDR2 YFSETQ, per germline. Trimming stripped 10 bases from V and 2 bases from J, with 15 bases between. CDR3 size: 14 residues. The sample was PBMCs, taken about 800 days after a first intestinal transplant, on the day of a second. This clonotype was sampled from a human patient who received an intestinal transplant, so some T cells may come from the graft donor. The rearrangement links TRBV5-1 to TRBJ2-2, with D perhaps given as TRBD1 or TRBD2 (5 bases each). The CDR3 DNA reads TGCGCCGGGGGATTTCAGGACAACACCGGGGAGCTGTTTTTT. Amino acids: CAGGFQDNTGELFF.